This T cell receptor (beta chain) comes out of a study of T-cell memory formation after mild COVID-19 (dated by TCRdb to the early 2020s). As for the study more broadly: TCR sequence clusters from the two donors were found to be largely donor specific. Longitudinal TCRalpha and TCRbeta repertoire sequencing tracked T-cell clones expanding and contracting after mild COVID-19 in a couple of donors. Two young, previously healthy adult volunteers, one female and one male, were included in the cohort.

What the research found in general, with its limitations: Only a couple of mild cases were covered by the study, and larger cohorts that include severe cases with pre-infection samples were considered necessary. Balanced CD4/CD8 phenotypes were observed for clones contracting from day 15 to 85, whereas a bias towards CD4+ was observed for a second wave of clones expanding from day 15 to 37. Contracting CD4+ clones turned up mainly in the CM and EM memory subsets, whereas EMRA was where CD8+ clones were enriched. SARS-CoV-2 specificity was not confirmed for the second-wave clones peaking on day 37. Some responding clones were found in pre-infection memory, which suggests that pre-existing cross-reactive memory T cells took part in the SARS-CoV-2 response.

The CDR3 starts with the cysteine, ends with the phenylalanine, and has 15 residues. Here the CDR3 DNA is all that survives: 45 bases in frame from base 1. V has 4 bases trimmed and J has 3 bases trimmed; junction bases matching no gene number 5. For CDR1 and CDR2, the germline V gene (reference sequence) lists MNHEY and SMNVEV. In regard to this clonotype: This receptor's antigen is unknown. Base qualities are not at hand, and no much larger clone is one base apart.

The sample was run on an Illumina NovaSeq 6000. TCRalpha and TCRbeta cDNA libraries were built by 5'RACE with constant-segment primers, adding sample barcodes and unique molecular identifiers. RNA was extracted from every sample with Trizol reagent. Libraries were amplified in two PCR steps, with a second sample barcode and Illumina TruSeq adapters added in the second step. Libraries were sequenced on an Illumina NovaSeq with 2 x 150 bp paired-end reads. The source study handled its data this way. Demultiplexing of reads and collapsing into UMI-guided consensus sequences were performed with migec v1.2.7. Using mixcr v2.1.11, UMI consensuses were aligned to TRA and TRB V and J templates and then assembled into clonotypes. A clonotype was counted as expanded or contracted only if both edgeR and NoisET called the change significant, with noise models trained on biological replicates. edgeR calls used a false discovery rate-adjusted p below 0.01 and a log2 fold-change threshold of 1. As an exploratory analysis of dynamics, max-normalized trajectories of the 1000 most abundant clonotypes were examined by PCA with hierarchical clustering. Separately sequenced CD4+ and CD8+ repertoires were used to assign a CD4 or CD8 phenotype to each responding clone. In TCRdb, the public reads were trimmed at Q25 with fastp and aligned with MiXCR, with productive beta chains retained. Duplicate CDR3 protein sequences are folded into a single record with the most common DNA and genes. The V and J calls and clone size come from TCRdb's table, not from the authors' own analysis. The sample has fewer than 500,000 distinct CDR3 sequences on record, 20% to 30% of them singletons. The ten largest clones represent around 12% of the sample.

PBMCs were isolated by Ficoll-Paque density gradient centrifugation. The TCR originated in an adult woman who had mild COVID-19 (a few samples of this study predate the infection). The sample titles of this study are shuffled in the database, so cell type and time point are left out; the donor was told from shared clones. Material: PBMCs or a T cell subset sorted from them (not recorded which). The chain employs TRBV27 and TRBJ1-2; TRBD1 matches 10 bases in the middle. This receptor has the CDR3 CASSSGQGVYYGYTF. The DNA sequence is TGTGCCAGCAGTTCCGGACAGGGGGTATACTATGGCTACACCTTC.